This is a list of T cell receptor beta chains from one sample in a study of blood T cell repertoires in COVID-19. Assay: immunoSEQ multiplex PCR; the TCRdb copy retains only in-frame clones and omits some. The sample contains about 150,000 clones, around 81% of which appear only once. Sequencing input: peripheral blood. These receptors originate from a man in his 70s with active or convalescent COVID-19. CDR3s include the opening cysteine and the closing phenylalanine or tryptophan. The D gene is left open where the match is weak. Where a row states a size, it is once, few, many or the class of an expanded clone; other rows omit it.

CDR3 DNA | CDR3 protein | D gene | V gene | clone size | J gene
TGCGCCAGCAGCTTGGACAGGGACGAGCAGTACTTC | CASSLDRDEQYF | NA | TRBV5-1 | NA | TRBJ2-7
TGTGCCAGCAGCTTAGGGAGCGGGAGTGGATACGAGCAGTACTTC | CASSLGSGSGYEQYF | TRBD2 | TRBV7-9 | NA | TRBJ2-7
TGTGCCAGCAGCTGGGGGCTTTGGGGGAATACCGGGGAGCTGTTTTTT | CASSWGLWGNTGELFF | NA | TRBV11-2 | NA | TRBJ2-2
TGTGCCAGCTCACCCGATGACAGGAGCGGGAGAAAACTGTTTTTT | CASSPDDRSGRKLFF | NA | TRBV18 | NA | TRBJ1-4
TGTGCCAGTAGTATTTCCAGGGCGGCCGATACGCAGTATTTT | CASSISRAADTQYF | NA | TRBV19 | NA | TRBJ2-3
TGTGCCAGCAGCATGCGGGACTCCTACGAGCAGTACTTC | CASSMRDSYEQYF | NA | TRBV5-5 | NA | TRBJ2-7
TGTGCCAGCGCAAACAGGGAAAGAGGAAACACCATATATTTT | CASANRERGNTIYF | NA | TRBV9 | NA | TRBJ1-3
TGTGCCAGCAGCCTTAGTGGTTCCTACAATGAGCAGTTCTTC | CASSLSGSYNEQFF | NA | TRBV7-7 | NA | TRBJ2-1
TGTGCCAGCAGCCCAGATTTTTTAGCTACGCAGTATTTT | CASSPDFLATQYF | NA | TRBV5-4 | NA | TRBJ2-3
TGTGCCAGCAGCCCGAGCTCCTACAATGAGCAGTTCTTC | CASSPSSYNEQFF | NA | TRBV7-2 | NA | TRBJ2-1
TGTGCCAGCAGCTGGACAGGGTCGGGAAACACCATATATTTT | CASSWTGSGNTIYF | TRBD1 | TRBV7-2 | once | TRBJ1-3
TGCGCCAGCAGCTTGGGGGCGGGCTCCTACGAGCAGTACTTC | CASSLGAGSYEQYF | NA | TRBV5-1 | once | TRBJ2-7
TGTGCCAGCAGCCGTCGGGACAAGGTTTTTAACACTGAAGCTTTCTTT | CASSRRDKVFNTEAFF | NA | TRBV9 | once | TRBJ1-1
TGTGCCAGCAGCCAAACCATCCGGGAGACCCAGTACTTC | CASSQTIRETQYF | NA | TRBV7-3 | few | TRBJ2-5
TGCGCCAGCAGCCGTTCTAGTTGGGACGAGCAGTACTTC | CASSRSSWDEQYF | NA | TRBV5-1 | NA | TRBJ2-7
TGCAGTGCTAGTGTCATTGGGGGCACTCAGCCCCAGCATTTT | CSASVIGGTQPQHF | NA | TRBV20-1 | few | TRBJ1-5
TGTGCCAGCAGCTTGACTAGCGGGGGGGTAGAGACCCAGTACTTC | CASSLTSGGVETQYF | TRBD2 | TRBV7-2 | NA | TRBJ2-5
TGTGCCAGCAGCTTAAGATCAGGGCTTGGCAATGAGCAGTTCTTC | CASSLRSGLGNEQFF | NA | TRBV11-3 | NA | TRBJ2-1
TGCAGCGTTGATGTAGCGGCCACAGATACGCAGTATTTT | CSVDVAATDTQYF | NA | TRBV29-1 | NA | TRBJ2-3
TGTGCCAGCAGTTTATCGGTGACAGGGGGCCATGAGAGGGCTTTGGGCTACACCTTC | CASSLSVTGGHERALGYTF | TRBD1 | TRBV27 | NA | TRBJ1-2
TGTGCCAGCAGCCCAGGGAGACAGGGAATCTACGAGCAGTACTTC | CASSPGRQGIYEQYF | TRBD1 | TRBV7-6 | NA | TRBJ2-7
TGTGCCAGCAGCTTAGCGGGGGGGAACACTGAAGCTTTCTTT | CASSLAGGNTEAFF | NA | TRBV7-8 | NA | TRBJ1-1
TGTGCCAGCAGCTTAAAAGGGAGCTACGAGCAGTACTTC | CASSLKGSYEQYF | NA | TRBV7-9 | NA | TRBJ2-7
TGTGCCAGCAGGCGACAGGCCCCGAACACTGAAGCTTTCTTT | CASRRQAPNTEAFF | NA | TRBV6-6 | NA | TRBJ1-1
TGTGCCAGCGGTCCGACAGGGGCGGACACTGAAGCTTTCTTT | CASGPTGADTEAFF | TRBD1 | TRBV28 | NA | TRBJ1-1
TGTGCCAGCAGCCCCGTCTACAGAGATGCACCCTATGGCTACACCTTC | CASSPVYRDAPYGYTF | NA | TRBV7-6 | NA | TRBJ1-2
TGTGCCAGCTCACCCTTAACCCCAGGGCGGACCGGGGAGCTGTTTTTT | CASSPLTPGRTGELFF | NA | TRBV18 | once | TRBJ2-2
TGTGCCAGCAGTACAATGCTAGCGGGAACCTACAATGAGCAGTTCTTC | CASSTMLAGTYNEQFF | TRBD2 | TRBV6-2/TRBV6-3 | NA | TRBJ2-1
TGTGCCAGCAGCTTGGGGTCACTAGCGGGAGGAGACAATGAGCAGTTCTTC | CASSLGSLAGGDNEQFF | TRBD2 | TRBV7-2 | NA | TRBJ2-1
TGTGCCAGCAGTGCAGGGACAGCAACTGGAAACACCATATATTTT | CASSAGTATGNTIYF | TRBD1 | TRBV28 | NA | TRBJ1-3
TGTGCCAGCAGGACCTCGGGTAGCGGGAGCACAGATACGCAGTATTTT | CASRTSGSGSTDTQYF | TRBD2 | TRBV2 | NA | TRBJ2-3
TGTGCCAGCAGCCAAGATCTTCCGTCACCCCTCCACTTT | CASSQDLPSPLHF | NA | TRBV3-1/TRBV3-2 | NA | TRBJ1-6
TGTGCCAGCAGTTCACAGGCCCTTCTTATTTACAATGAGCAGTTCTTC | CASSSQALLIYNEQFF | NA | TRBV2 | few | TRBJ2-1
TGTGCCACCAGTGAGGGATGGACAGGGAACACCGGGGAGCTGTTTTTT | CATSEGWTGNTGELFF | TRBD1 | TRBV24-1 | many | TRBJ2-2
TGTGCCAGCTCACCAATCCAGGATGGGGAGACCCAGTACTTC | CASSPIQDGETQYF | NA | TRBV18 | once | TRBJ2-5
TGTGCCAGCTCATCCGCACAGGGCGGTAATTCACCCCTCCACTTT | CASSSAQGGNSPLHF | NA | TRBV18 | once | TRBJ1-6
TGTGCCAGCAGCCAAGGTTACTACAGGGTGAAGCAAACGACTGGCTACACCTTC | CASSQGYYRVKQTTGYTF | NA | TRBV3-1/TRBV3-2 | once | TRBJ1-2
TGTGCCAGCAGCCGAGACCCGGGACAGGCGAACACCGGGGAGCTGTTTTTT | CASSRDPGQANTGELFF | TRBD1 | TRBV3-1/TRBV3-2 | NA | TRBJ2-2
TGTGCCAGCAGCTCGGGACAGTACAATGAGCAGTTCTTC | CASSSGQYNEQFF | TRBD1 | TRBV7-8 | few | TRBJ2-1
TGCGCCAGCAGCTTGGTCCCGGGACAGGGCAAAGAGACCCAGTACTTC | CASSLVPGQGKETQYF | TRBD1 | TRBV5-1 | NA | TRBJ2-5
TGTGCCAGTAGCCGGATCGCGGAGGAGCAGTACTTC | CASSRIAEEQYF | NA | TRBV19 | NA | TRBJ2-7
TGTGCCACCAGTGTTACAGGGGAGACCCAGTACTTC | CATSVTGETQYF | NA | TRBV24-1 | NA | TRBJ2-5
TGCGCCAGCAGCCCGGGGACAGTACAAGAGACCCAGTACTTC | CASSPGTVQETQYF | TRBD1 | TRBV5-1 | NA | TRBJ2-5
TGTGCCAGCAGCCCCGGGGGGAACCCTGGAAACACCATATATTTT | CASSPGGNPGNTIYF | NA | TRBV7-9 | NA | TRBJ1-3
TGTGCCAGCAGTTCCCGACAGGGGATCACCGGGGAGCTGTTTTTT | CASSSRQGITGELFF | TRBD1 | TRBV28 | NA | TRBJ2-2
TGTGCCAGCAGTCCAGGCGGGAGCTCCTACAATGAGCAGTTCTTC | CASSPGGSSYNEQFF | TRBD2 | TRBV6-5 | once | TRBJ2-1
TGCGCCAGCAGTGAGTCGCCCAGGGTGAACTATGGCTACACCTTC | CASSESPRVNYGYTF | NA | TRBV10-2 | NA | TRBJ1-2
TGTGCCAGCAGCGGGACAGGGGAGGTTCAGCCCCAGCATTTT | CASSGTGEVQPQHF | TRBD1 | TRBV2 | once | TRBJ1-5
TGTGCCAGCAGCCCTGGAGGGGTATACTATGGCTACACCTTC | CASSPGGVYYGYTF | NA | TRBV5-6 | NA | TRBJ1-2
TGTGCCAGCAGCTTACTCCCCGGCCAGGGGAATCAGCCCCAGCATTTT | CASSLLPGQGNQPQHF | NA | TRBV7-8 | NA | TRBJ1-5
TGTGCCAGCAGCCGTAGGACAGGGTCCTACAATGAGCAGTTCTTC | CASSRRTGSYNEQFF | TRBD1 | TRBV7-6 | NA | TRBJ2-1
TGTGCCTGCGGCAGGGGGTCAATGGAGACCCAGTACTTC | CACGRGSMETQYF | TRBD1 | TRBV30 | NA | TRBJ2-5
TGTGCCAGCAGTCTCTGGTTACCGGGACAGGGTGCCTACGAGCAGTACTTC | CASSLWLPGQGAYEQYF | TRBD1 | TRBV27 | NA | TRBJ2-7
TGTGCCAGCAGCTTACCCCCCGGGGTTGGCTACACCTTC | CASSLPPGVGYTF | NA | TRBV11-2 | NA | TRBJ1-2
TGTGCCAGCAGCTCGACAGGGGGCGGCTACGAGCAGTACTTC | CASSSTGGGYEQYF | TRBD1 | TRBV7-9 | NA | TRBJ2-7